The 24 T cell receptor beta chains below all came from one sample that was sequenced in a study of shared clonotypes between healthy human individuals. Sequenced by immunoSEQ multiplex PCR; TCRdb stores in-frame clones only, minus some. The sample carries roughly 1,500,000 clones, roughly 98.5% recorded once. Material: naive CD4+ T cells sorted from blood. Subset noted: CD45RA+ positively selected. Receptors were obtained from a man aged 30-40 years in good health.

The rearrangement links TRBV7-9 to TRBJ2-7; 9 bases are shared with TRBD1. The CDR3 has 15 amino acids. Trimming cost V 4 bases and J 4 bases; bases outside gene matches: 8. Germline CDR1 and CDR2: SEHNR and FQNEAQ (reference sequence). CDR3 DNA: TGTGCCAGCAGCTGGGGACAGGGTAGTGGGTACGAGCAGTACTTC. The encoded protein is CASSWGQGSGYEQYF.

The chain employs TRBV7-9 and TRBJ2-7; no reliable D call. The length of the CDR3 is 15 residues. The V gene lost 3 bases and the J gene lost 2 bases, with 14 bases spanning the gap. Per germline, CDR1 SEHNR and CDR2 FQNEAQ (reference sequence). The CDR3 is CASSFATSRPYEQYF. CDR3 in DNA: TGTGCCAGCAGCTTCGCCACATCTCGGCCCTACGAGCAGTACTTC.

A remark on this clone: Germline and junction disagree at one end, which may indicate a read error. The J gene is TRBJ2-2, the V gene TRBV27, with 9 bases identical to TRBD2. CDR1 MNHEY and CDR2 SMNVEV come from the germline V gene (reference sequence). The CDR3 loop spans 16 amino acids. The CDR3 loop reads CASGRLAVDTTRELFF. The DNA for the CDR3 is TGTGCCAGCGGTAGACTAGCGGTAGACACCACCCGGGAGCTGTTTTTT.

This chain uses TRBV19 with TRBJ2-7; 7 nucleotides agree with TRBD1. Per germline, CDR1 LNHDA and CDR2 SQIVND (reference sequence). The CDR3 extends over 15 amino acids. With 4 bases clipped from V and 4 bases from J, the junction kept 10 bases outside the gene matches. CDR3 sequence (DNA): TGTGCCAGTAGTACCTATCGGGACAGCCTATACGAGCAGTACTTC. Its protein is CASSTYRDSLYEQYF. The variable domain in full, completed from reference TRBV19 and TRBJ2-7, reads DGGITQSPKYLFRKEGQNVTLSCEQNLNHDAMYWYRQDPGQGLRLIYYSQIVNDFQKGDIAEGYSVSREKKESFPLTVTSAQKNPTAFYLCASSTYRDSLYEQYFGPGTRLTVT.

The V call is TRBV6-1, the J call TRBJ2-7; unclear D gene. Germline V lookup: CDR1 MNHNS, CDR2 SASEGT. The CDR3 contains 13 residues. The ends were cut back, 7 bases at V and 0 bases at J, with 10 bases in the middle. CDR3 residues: CASTIPLSYEQYF. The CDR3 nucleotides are TGTGCCAGCACTATTCCACTCTCCTACGAGCAGTACTTC.

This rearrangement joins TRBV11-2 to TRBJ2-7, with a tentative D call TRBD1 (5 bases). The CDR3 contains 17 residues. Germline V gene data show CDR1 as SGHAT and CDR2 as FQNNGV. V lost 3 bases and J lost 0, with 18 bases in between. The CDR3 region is CASSLLPKGPPSYEQYF. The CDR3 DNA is TGTGCCAGCAGCTTGTTGCCGAAGGGGCCCCCCTCCTACGAGCAGTACTTC.

CDR3 in amino acids: CASSLVVIGAGDTQYF. CDR3 bases: TGCGCCAGCAGCTTGGTTGTAATTGGGGCGGGAGATACGCAGTATTTT. The V call is TRBV5-1, the J call TRBJ2-3; D tentatively fits TRBD1 or TRBD2 (5 bases each). Germline V gene data show CDR1 as SGHRS and CDR2 as YFSETQ. Deletions cut 0 bases from V and 5 bases from J, with 16 bases between. CDR3 length: 16 amino acids.

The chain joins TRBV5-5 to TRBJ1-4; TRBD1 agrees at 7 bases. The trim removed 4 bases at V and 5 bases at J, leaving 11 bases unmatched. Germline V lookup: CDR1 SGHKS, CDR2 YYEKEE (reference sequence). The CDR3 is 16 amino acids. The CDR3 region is CASSQGQGGSNEKLFF. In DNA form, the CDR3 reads TGTGCCAGCAGCCAGGGGCAGGGGGGTTCGAATGAAAAACTGTTTTTT. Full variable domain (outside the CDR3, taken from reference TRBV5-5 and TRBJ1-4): DAGVTQSPTHLIKTRGQQVTLRCSPISGHKSVSWYQQVLGQGPQFIFQYYEKEERGRGNFPDRFSARQFPNYSSELNVNALLLGDSALYLCASSQGQGGSNEKLFFGSGTQLSVL.

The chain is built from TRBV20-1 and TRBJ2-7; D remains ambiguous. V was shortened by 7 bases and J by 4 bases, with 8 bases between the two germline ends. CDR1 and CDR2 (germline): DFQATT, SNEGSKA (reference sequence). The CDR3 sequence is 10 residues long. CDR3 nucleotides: TGCAGTGTTAGGCTATACGAGCAGTACTTC. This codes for CSVRLYEQYF.

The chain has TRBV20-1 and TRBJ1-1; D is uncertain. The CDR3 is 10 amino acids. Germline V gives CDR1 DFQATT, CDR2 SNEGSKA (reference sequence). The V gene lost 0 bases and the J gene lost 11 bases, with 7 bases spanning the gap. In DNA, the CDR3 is TGCAGTGCTAGAGAGGTGTTGGCTTTCTTT. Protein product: CSAREVLAFF.

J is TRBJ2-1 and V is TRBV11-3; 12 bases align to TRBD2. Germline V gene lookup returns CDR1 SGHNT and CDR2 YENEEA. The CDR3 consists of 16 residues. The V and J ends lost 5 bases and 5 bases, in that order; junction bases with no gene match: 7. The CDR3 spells CASSQGLAGPHNEQFF. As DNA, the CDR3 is TGTGCCAGCAGCCAGGGACTAGCGGGTCCACACAATGAGCAGTTCTTC. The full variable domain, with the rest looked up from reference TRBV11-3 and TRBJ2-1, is EAGVVQSPRYKIIEKKQPVAFWCNPISGHNTLYWYLQNLGQGPELLIRYENEEAVDDSQLPKDRFSAERLKGVDSTLKIQPAELGDSAVYLCASSQGLAGPHNEQFFGPGTRLTVL.

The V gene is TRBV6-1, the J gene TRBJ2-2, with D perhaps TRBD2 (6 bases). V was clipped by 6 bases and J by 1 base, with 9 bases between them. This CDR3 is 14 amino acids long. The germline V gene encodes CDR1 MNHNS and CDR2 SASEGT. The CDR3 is CASRLGRNTGELFF. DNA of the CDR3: TGTGCCAGCAGACTCGGGAGGAACACCGGGGAGCTGTTTTTT.

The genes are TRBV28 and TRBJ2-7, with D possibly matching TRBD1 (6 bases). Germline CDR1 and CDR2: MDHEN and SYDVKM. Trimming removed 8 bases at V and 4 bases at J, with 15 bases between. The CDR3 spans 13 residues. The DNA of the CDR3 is TGTGCCAGCCATGCTGGGGGCTTGTACGAGCAGTACTTC. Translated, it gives CASHAGGLYEQYF.

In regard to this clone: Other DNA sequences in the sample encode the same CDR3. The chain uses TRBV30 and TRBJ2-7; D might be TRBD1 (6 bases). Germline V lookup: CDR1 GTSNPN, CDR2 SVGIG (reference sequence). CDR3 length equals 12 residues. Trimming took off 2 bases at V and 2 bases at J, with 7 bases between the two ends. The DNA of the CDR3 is TGTGCCTGGAGTACAGGGCCCTACGAGCAGTACTTC. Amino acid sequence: CAWSTGPYEQYF.

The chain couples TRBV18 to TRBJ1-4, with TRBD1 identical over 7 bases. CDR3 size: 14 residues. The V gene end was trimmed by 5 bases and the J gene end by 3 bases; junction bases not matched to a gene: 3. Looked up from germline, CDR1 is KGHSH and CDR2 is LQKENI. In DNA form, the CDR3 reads TGTGCCAGCTCAGGGACAGCAGCTAATGAAAAACTGTTTTTT. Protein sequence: CASSGTAANEKLFF.

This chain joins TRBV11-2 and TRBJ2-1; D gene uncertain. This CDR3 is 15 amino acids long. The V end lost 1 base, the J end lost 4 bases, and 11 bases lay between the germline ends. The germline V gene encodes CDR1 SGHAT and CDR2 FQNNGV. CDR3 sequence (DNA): TGTGCCAGCAGCTTAGGAAGGGTGCGGTACAATGAGCAGTTCTTC. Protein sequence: CASSLGRVRYNEQFF.

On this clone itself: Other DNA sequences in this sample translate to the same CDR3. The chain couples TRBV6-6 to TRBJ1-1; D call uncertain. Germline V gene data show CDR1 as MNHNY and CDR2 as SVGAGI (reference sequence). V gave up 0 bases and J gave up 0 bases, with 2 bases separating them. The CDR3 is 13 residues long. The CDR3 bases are TGTGCCAGCAGTTACTCCTTGAACACTGAAGCTTTCTTT. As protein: CASSYSLNTEAFF.

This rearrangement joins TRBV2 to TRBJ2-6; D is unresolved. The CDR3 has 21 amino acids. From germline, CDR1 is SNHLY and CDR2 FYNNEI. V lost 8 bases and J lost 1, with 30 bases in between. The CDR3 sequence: CASDDPKRPGFIRSGANVLTF. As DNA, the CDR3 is TGTGCCAGCGATGATCCGAAGCGTCCAGGCTTCATCCGTTCTGGGGCCAACGTCCTGACTTTC.

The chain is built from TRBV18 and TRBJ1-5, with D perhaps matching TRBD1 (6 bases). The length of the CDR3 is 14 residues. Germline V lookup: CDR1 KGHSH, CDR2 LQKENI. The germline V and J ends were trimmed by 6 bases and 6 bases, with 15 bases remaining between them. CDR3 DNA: TGTGCCAGCTCGAAAGACAGGACGGGTCAGCCCCAGCATTTT. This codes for CASSKDRTGQPQHF.

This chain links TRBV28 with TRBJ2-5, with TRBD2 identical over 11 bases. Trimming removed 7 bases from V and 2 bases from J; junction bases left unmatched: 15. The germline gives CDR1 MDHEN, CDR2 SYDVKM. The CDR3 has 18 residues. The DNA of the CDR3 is TGTGCCAGCACCAACATTCCGGGGACTAGCGGAAGACAAGAGACCCAGTACTTC. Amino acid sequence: CASTNIPGTSGRQETQYF.

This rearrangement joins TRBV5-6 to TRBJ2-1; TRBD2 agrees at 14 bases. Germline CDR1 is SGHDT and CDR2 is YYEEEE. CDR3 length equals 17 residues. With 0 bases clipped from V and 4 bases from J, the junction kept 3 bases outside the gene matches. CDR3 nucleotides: TGTGCCAGCAGCTTGGGACTAGCGGGAGGGATGTACAATGAGCAGTTCTTC. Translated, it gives CASSLGLAGGMYNEQFF.

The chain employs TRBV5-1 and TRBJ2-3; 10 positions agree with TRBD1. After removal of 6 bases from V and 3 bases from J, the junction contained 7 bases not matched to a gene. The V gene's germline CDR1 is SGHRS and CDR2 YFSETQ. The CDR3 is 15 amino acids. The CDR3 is CASILGQGDTDTQYF. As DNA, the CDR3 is TGCGCCAGCATCTTAGGACAGGGGGATACAGATACGCAGTATTTT.

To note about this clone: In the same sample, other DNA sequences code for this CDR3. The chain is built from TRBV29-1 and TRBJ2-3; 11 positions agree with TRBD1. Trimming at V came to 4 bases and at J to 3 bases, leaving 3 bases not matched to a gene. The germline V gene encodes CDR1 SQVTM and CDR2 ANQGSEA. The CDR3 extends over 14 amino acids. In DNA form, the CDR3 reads TGCAGCGTTGTGGGACAGGGGGGAACAGATACGCAGTATTTT. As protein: CSVVGQGGTDTQYF.

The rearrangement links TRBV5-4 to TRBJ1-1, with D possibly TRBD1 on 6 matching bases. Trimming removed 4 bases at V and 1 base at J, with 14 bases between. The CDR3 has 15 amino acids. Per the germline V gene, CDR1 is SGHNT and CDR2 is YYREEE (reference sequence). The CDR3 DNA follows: TGTGCCAGCAGCGGGGGGAGCAGGGGGAACACTGAAGCTTTCTTT. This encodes CASSGGSRGNTEAFF.